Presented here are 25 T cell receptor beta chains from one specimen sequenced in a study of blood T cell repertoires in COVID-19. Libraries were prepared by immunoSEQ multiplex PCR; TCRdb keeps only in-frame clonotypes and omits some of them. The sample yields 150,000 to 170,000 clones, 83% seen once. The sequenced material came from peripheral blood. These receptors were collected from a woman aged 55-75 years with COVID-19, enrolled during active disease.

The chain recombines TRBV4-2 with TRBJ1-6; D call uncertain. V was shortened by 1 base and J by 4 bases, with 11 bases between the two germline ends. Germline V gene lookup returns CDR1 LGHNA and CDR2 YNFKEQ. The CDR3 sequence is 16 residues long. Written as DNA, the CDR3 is TGTGCCAGCAGCCAAGGGGAGATTTCGTATAATTCACCCCTCCACTTT. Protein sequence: CASSQGEISYNSPLHF.

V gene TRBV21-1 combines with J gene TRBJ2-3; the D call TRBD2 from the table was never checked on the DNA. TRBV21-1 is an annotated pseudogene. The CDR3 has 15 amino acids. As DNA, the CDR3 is TGTGCCAGCAGCAAAAGACTAGCGGCCACAGATACGCAGTATTTT. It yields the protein CASSKRLAATDTQYF.

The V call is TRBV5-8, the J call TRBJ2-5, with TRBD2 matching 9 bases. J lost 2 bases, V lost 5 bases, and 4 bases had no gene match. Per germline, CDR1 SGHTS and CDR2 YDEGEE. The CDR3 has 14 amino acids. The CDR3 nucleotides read TGTGCCAGCAGGCTAGCGGGACGGCAAGAGACCCAGTACTTC. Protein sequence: CASRLAGRQETQYF.

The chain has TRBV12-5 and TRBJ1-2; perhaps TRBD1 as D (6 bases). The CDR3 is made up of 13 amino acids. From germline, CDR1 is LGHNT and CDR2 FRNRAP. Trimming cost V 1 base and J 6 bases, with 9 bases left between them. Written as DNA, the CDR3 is TGTGCTAGTGGTTTGGGAGGGGGACATGGCTACACCTTC. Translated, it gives CASGLGGGHGYTF.

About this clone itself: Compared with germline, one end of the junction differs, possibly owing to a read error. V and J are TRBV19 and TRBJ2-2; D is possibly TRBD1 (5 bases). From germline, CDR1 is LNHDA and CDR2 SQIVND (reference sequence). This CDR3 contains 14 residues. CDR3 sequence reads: CASSTGLNIGELFF. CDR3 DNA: TGTGCCAGTAGCACAGGTCTGAACATCGGGGAGCTGTTTTTT.

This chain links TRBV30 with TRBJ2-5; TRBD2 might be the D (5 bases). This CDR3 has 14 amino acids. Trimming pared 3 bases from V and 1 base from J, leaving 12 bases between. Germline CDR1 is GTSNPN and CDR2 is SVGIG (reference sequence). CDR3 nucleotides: TGTGCCTGGAGCGCCGACTATCCCCAAGAGACCCAGTACTTC. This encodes CAWSADYPQETQYF.

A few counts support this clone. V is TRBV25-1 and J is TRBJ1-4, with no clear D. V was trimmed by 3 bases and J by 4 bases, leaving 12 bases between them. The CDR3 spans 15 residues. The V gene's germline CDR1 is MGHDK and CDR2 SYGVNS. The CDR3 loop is CASSDLDGDNEKLFF. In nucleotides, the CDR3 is TGTGCCAGCAGTGACTTGGACGGGGATAATGAAAAACTGTTTTTT.

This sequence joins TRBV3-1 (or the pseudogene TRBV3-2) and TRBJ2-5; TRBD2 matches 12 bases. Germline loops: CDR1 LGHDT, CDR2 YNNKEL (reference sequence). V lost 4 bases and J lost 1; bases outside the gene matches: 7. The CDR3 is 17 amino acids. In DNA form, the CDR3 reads TGTGCCAGCAGCCCGCGGACTAGCGGGAAGGTCCAAGAGACCCAGTACTTC. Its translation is CASSPRTSGKVQETQYF.

CDR3 residues: CASSLLTSRGPTEAFF. For the CDR3, the DNA is TGTGCCAGCAGCTTACTTACCTCCAGGGGGCCCACTGAAGCTTTCTTT. This chain joins TRBV7-9 and TRBJ1-1; 8 bases align to TRBD1. The CDR3 extends over 16 amino acids. Germline V gives CDR1 SEHNR, CDR2 FQNEAQ (reference sequence). J was trimmed by 4 bases and V by 2 bases; bases with no gene match: 9.

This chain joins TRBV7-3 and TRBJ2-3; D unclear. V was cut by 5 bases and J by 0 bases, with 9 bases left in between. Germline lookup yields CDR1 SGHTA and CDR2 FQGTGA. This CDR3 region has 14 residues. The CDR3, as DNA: TGTGCCAGCAGCCCGAGGAGCAGCACAGATACGCAGTATTTT. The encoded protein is CASSPRSSTDTQYF.

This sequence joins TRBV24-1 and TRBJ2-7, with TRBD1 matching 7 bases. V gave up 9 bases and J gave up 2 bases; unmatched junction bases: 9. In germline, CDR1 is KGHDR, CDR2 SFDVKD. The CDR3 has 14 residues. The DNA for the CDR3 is TGTGCCACCCCTTCGACAGGGTGTCCCTACGAGCAGTACGTC. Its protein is CATPSTGCPYEQYV.

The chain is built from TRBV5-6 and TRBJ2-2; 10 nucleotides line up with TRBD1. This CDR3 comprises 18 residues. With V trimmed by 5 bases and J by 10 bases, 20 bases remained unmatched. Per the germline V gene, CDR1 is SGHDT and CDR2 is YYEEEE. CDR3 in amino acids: CASSLPLPPTGGAEELFF. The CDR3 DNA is TGTGCCAGCAGTTTACCTTTACCGCCGACAGGGGGCGCAGAGGAGCTGTTTTTT.

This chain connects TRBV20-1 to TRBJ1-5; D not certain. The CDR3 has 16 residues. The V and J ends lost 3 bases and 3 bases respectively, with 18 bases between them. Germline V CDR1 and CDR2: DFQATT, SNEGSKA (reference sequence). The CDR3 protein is CSASVREAKLNQPQHF. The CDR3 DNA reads TGCAGTGCTAGTGTTCGGGAAGCTAAACTCAATCAGCCCCAGCATTTT.

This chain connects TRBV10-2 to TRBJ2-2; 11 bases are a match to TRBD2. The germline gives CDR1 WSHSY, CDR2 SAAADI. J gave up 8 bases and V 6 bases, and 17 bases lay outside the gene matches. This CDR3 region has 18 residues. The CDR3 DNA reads TGCGCCAGCAGATCAACTAGCGGGAGTCTCATCTCAGAGGGGGAGCTGTTTTTT. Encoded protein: CASRSTSGSLISEGELFF.

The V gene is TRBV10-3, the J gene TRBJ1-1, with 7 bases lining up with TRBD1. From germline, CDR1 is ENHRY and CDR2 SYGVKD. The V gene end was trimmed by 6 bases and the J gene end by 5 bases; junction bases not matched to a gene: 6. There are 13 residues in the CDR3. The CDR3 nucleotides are TGTGCCATCAGCGAAACAGGGGAAACTGAAGCTTTCTTT. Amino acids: CAISETGETEAFF.

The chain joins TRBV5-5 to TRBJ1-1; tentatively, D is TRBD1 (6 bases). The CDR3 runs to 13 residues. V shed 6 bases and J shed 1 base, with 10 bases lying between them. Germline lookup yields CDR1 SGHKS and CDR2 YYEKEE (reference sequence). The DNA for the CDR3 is TGTGCCAGCACCCCAGGGGCGAACACTGAAGCTTTCTTT. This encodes CASTPGANTEAFF.

Here the CDR3 DNA reads TGTGCCACCAGCAGAGGGAGGGGGCTCGATGAGCAGTTCTTC. Translation: CATSRGRGLDEQFF. This chain uses TRBV15 with TRBJ2-1, with D possibly being TRBD1 (7 bases). The CDR3 consists of 14 residues. Trimming removed 1 base from V and 8 bases from J, with 12 bases in between. Germline assignment: CDR1 LNHNV and CDR2 YYDKDF (reference sequence).

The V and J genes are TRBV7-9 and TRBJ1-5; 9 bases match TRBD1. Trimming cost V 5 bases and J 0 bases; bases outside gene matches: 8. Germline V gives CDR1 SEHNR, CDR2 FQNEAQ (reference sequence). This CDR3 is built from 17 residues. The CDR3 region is CASSVSGTGLSNQPQHF. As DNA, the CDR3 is TGTGCCAGCAGCGTCTCCGGGACAGGGCTTAGCAATCAGCCCCAGCATTTT.

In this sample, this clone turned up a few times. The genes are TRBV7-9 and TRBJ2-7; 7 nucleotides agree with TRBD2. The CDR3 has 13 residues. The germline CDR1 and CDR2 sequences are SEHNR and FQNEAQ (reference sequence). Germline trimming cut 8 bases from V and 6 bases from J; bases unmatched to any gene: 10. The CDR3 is CASGRVAGVEQYF. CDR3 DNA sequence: TGTGCCAGCGGCCGAGTTGCGGGGGTCGAGCAGTACTTC.

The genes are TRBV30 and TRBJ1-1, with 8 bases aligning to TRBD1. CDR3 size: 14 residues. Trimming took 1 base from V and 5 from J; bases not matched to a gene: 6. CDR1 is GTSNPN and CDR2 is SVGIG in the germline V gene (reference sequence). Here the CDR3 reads CAWSEDRDWTEAFF. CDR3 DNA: TGTGCCTGGAGTGAGGACAGGGATTGGACTGAAGCTTTCTTT.

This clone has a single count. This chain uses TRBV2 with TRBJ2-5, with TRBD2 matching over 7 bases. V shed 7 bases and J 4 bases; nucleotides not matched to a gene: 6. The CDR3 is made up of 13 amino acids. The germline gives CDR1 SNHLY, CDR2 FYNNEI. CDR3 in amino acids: CASTRGRGETQYF. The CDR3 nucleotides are TGTGCCAGCACGCGGGGGAGGGGAGAGACCCAGTACTTC.

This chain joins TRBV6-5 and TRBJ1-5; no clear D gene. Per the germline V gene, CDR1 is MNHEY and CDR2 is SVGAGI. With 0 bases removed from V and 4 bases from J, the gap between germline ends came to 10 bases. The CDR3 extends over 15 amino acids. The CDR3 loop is CASSYSAAFNQPQHF. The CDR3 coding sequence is TGTGCCAGCAGTTACTCAGCGGCCTTTAATCAGCCCCAGCATTTT.

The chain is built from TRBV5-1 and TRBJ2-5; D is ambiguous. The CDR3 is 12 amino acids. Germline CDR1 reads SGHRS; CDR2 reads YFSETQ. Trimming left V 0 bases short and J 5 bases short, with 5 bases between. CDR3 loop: CASSLARETQYF. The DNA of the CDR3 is TGCGCCAGCAGCTTGGCCAGGGAGACCCAGTACTTC.

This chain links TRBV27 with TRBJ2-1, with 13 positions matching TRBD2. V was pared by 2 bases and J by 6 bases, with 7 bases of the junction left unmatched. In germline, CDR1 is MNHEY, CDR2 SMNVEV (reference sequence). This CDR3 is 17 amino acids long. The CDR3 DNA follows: TGTGCCAGCAGTTTAAGGACTAGCGGGAGTGGGGGCAATGAGCAGTTCTTC. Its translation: CASSLRTSGSGGNEQFF.

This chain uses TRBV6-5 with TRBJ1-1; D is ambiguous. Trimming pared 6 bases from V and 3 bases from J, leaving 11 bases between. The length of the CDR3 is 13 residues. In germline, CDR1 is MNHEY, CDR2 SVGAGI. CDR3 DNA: TGTGCCAGCAGGACGAGGATGGACACTGAAGCTTTCTTT. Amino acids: CASRTRMDTEAFF.